Each of the 28 T cell receptor beta chains below was sequenced from the same sample in a study of blood T cell repertoires in COVID-19 (dated by TCRdb to between 2020 and 2021). The protocol used for the library was the immunoSEQ multiplex PCR assay. In TCRdb, the immuneACCESS table is reduced to in-frame sequences with V and J assigned. These tables do not hold every clone; where another copy was compared, an unresolved V gene accounts for under half, and the others remain unexplained. In all, the sample holds under 85,000 clones, and around 85% of those were seen once. The ten largest clones take up under 6% of the sample. The sample comprised peripheral blood. The receptors come from an elderly man with acute or convalescent COVID-19.

The chain combines TRBV11-3 with TRBJ1-6; D possibly corresponds to TRBD1 (5 bases). The germline V gene encodes CDR1 SGHNT and CDR2 YENEEA. Trimming took off 0 bases at V and 7 bases at J, with 10 bases between the two ends. CDR3 length equals 15 residues. The CDR3 is CASSLDAGQNSPLHF. Written as DNA, the CDR3 is TGTGCCAGCAGCTTAGATGCAGGGCAGAATTCACCCCTCCACTTT.

The V call is TRBV7-8, the J call TRBJ2-7; 7 bases agree with TRBD1. Trimming cost V 2 bases and J 5 bases; bases outside gene matches: 9. This CDR3 has 15 residues. The germline V gene encodes CDR1 SGHVS and CDR2 FQNEAQ. The CDR3 is CASSLTIGGRDEQYF. The CDR3 coding sequence is TGTGCCAGCAGCTTAACAATAGGGGGCAGGGACGAGCAGTACTTC.

V gene TRBV9 combines with J gene TRBJ2-1; D is uncertain. Germline V gives CDR1 SGDLS, CDR2 YYNGEE. This CDR3 region has 13 residues. The ends were cut back, 4 bases at V and 4 bases at J, with 9 bases in the middle. The DNA of the CDR3 is TGTGCCAGCAGCCCCCGCCTATACAATGAGCAGTTCTTC. It encodes CASSPRLYNEQFF.

V and J are TRBV6-9 and TRBJ2-7; 9 positions match TRBD1. The V and J ends lost 6 bases and 3 bases, in that order; junction bases with no gene match: 9. The CDR3 length is 15 residues. Germline assignment: CDR1 MNHGY and CDR2 SVAAGI. The CDR3 sequence: CASSPRRQGVYEQYF. DNA for the CDR3: TGTGCCAGCAGCCCCCGGAGACAGGGGGTCTACGAGCAGTACTTC.

The V gene is TRBV6-5, the J gene TRBJ1-1; no definite D call. Trimming pared 4 bases from V and 7 bases from J, leaving 10 bases between. CDR3 length: 12 amino acids. Germline CDR1 MNHEY, CDR2 SVGAGI. The CDR3 DNA reads TGTGCCAGCAGTTTCCTCTCCCTTGAAGCTTTCTTT. It encodes CASSFLSLEAFF.

The chain recombines TRBV28 with TRBJ2-2; TRBD1 might be the D (6 bases). CDR1 is MDHEN, CDR2 SYDVKM, per germline. The V gene lost 3 bases and the J gene lost 4 bases, with 12 bases spanning the gap. The CDR3 sequence is 15 residues long. The CDR3 sequence is CASSFDRLTTGELFF. CDR3 in DNA: TGTGCCAGCAGTTTCGACAGGCTTACCACCGGGGAGCTGTTTTTT.

This clone was counted only a few times. The chain employs TRBV7-2 and TRBJ1-2, with TRBD1 matching 9 bases. Germline CDR1 reads SGHTA; CDR2 reads FQGNSA. The CDR3 extends over 15 amino acids. V lost 3 bases to trimming and J lost 0 bases; unmatched junction nucleotides: 2. CDR3 amino acids: CASSLGTGSNYGYTF. For the CDR3, the DNA is TGTGCCAGCAGCTTGGGGACAGGGTCTAACTATGGCTACACCTTC.

The chain joins TRBV7-3 to TRBJ1-1; 7 bases are a match to TRBD1. The junction had 3 bases not matched to a gene; V was cut back by 1 base and J by 4 bases. CDR1 SGHTA and CDR2 FQGTGA come from the germline V gene. This CDR3 region has 14 residues. The CDR3 DNA sequence: TGTGCCAGCAGCTTAAGAGGGGGCATCACTGAAGCTTTCTTT. Protein sequence: CASSLRGGITEAFF.

The chain carries TRBV28 and TRBJ2-1; D may be TRBD1 (6 bases). The CDR3 loop spans 16 amino acids. The V and J ends lost 5 bases and 4 bases respectively, with 18 bases between them. CDR1 and CDR2 (germline): MDHEN, SYDVKM. The CDR3 here is CASSPSRGYFYNEQFF. DNA of the CDR3: TGTGCCAGCAGTCCCTCGAGGGGGTACTTTTACAATGAGCAGTTCTTC.

This clone was found once. This sequence joins TRBV7-2 and TRBJ2-4, with 9 bases aligning to TRBD2. This CDR3 spans 15 amino acids. With V trimmed by 0 bases and J by 6 bases, 3 bases remained unmatched. From germline, CDR1 is SGHTA and CDR2 FQGNSA. The CDR3 DNA reads TGTGCCAGCAGCTTAGCGCTGACTAGCGGAAACATTCAGTACTTC. Translating gives CASSLALTSGNIQYF.

This sequence joins TRBV6-1 and TRBJ1-6; perhaps TRBD1 as D (6 bases). V shed 2 bases and J shed 5 bases, with 10 bases lying between them. From germline, CDR1 is MNHNS and CDR2 SASEGT. The CDR3 contains 15 residues. Here the CDR3 reads CASSELAGDNSPLHF. The CDR3 bases are TGTGCCAGCAGTGAACTTGCAGGGGATAATTCACCCCTCCACTTT.

This sequence joins TRBV23-1 and TRBJ1-4; D unclear. TRBV23-1 belongs to the ORF category, with a function that is uncertain. V lost 8 bases and J lost 1, with 14 bases in between. This CDR3 region has 15 residues. CDR3 loop: CASPEKALTNEKLFF. The CDR3 DNA is TGCGCCAGCCCCGAGAAAGCTTTAACTAATGAAAAACTGTTTTTT.

This clone came up once. The chain combines TRBV5-4 with TRBJ2-7, with D maybe TRBD1 (5 bases). Looked up from germline, CDR1 is SGHNT and CDR2 is YYREEE (reference sequence). This CDR3 has 12 residues. V lost 0 bases and J 7 bases, leaving 8 bases between the germline ends. CDR3 nucleotides: TGTGCCAGCAGCTTGGGGACATATGAGCAGTACTTC. Its protein product is CASSLGTYEQYF.

This clone turned up a few times. V usage is TRBV11-2 and J usage is TRBJ2-5, with no clear D. Germline-derived CDR1 and CDR2 are SGHAT and FQNNGV. The CDR3 loop spans 13 amino acids. Trimming shortened V by 4 bases and J by 1 base, and 7 bases separated the two germline ends. As DNA, the CDR3 is TGTGCCAGCAGCTCGAGCGCCCAAGAGACCCAGTACTTC. It encodes CASSSSAQETQYF.

A few counts support this clone. The chain has TRBV7-3 and TRBJ2-3; 7 positions match TRBD1. The CDR3 consists of 15 residues. Germline loops: CDR1 SGHTA, CDR2 FQGTGA. With 4 bases clipped from V and 4 bases from J, the junction kept 8 bases outside the gene matches. The CDR3 region has the DNA TGTGCCAGCAGCTACACAGGGGTCGGATCAGATACGCAGTATTTT. This translates into CASSYTGVGSDTQYF.

The chain employs TRBV7-8 and TRBJ2-7; TRBD1 matches at 9 bases. With V trimmed by 5 bases and J by 2 bases, 10 bases remained unmatched. Germline CDR1 and CDR2: SGHVS and FQNEAQ. The CDR3 is 16 residues long. The DNA for the CDR3 is TGTGCCAGCAGCCGCAAGGCGGGACAGGGACCCTACGAGCAGTACTTC. Translation gives CASSRKAGQGPYEQYF.

The rearrangement uses TRBV12-2 and TRBJ2-5; no check of the table's D call, TRBD1, against the DNA was made. TRBV12-2 is recorded as a pseudogene. The CDR3 totals 15 residues. The CDR3 region has the DNA TGTGCAAGTCGCTTAGGGCGGACAGGGGTGGTGACCCAGTACTTC. Translation gives CASRLGRTGVVTQYF.

The genes are TRBV5-5 and TRBJ2-7; TRBD2 might be the D (6 bases). CDR1 is SGHKS and CDR2 is YYEKEE in the germline V gene (reference sequence). The V end lost 2 bases, the J end lost 1 base, and 10 bases lay between the germline ends. This CDR3 spans 14 amino acids. The CDR3 nucleotides are TGTGCCAGCAGCTTCAGGAGGGAGTCCTACGAGCAGTACTTC. Protein product: CASSFRRESYEQYF.

In DNA, the CDR3 is TGTGCCAGCAGTTTTCTTAGCGGTGTGAACACCGGGGAGCTGTTTTTT. Its protein is CASSFLSGVNTGELFF. The chain joins TRBV27 to TRBJ2-2; the D gene is possibly TRBD2 (6 bases). The CDR3 has 16 amino acids. The V gene's germline CDR1 is MNHEY and CDR2 SMNVEV (reference sequence). Trimming took off 3 bases at V and 1 base at J, with 12 bases between the two ends.

The DNA for the CDR3 is TGTGCCAGCAGCCCGTCGGTTACGTTCTCCTACAATGAGCAGTTCTTC. It specifies CASSPSVTFSYNEQFF. The chain uses TRBV7-3 and TRBJ2-1; D gene uncertain. Per the germline V gene, CDR1 is SGHTA and CDR2 is FQGTGA. The CDR3 is 16 residues long. The V and J ends lost 5 bases and 0 bases respectively, with 14 bases between them.

The chain carries TRBV7-9 and TRBJ2-1; tentative D call: TRBD2 (6 bases). Trimming shortened V by 5 bases and J by 0 bases, and 8 bases separated the two germline ends. This CDR3 is 14 amino acids long. CDR1 and CDR2 from the germline V gene are SEHNR and FQNEAQ (reference sequence). The CDR3 loop is CASSISGSYNEQFF. The CDR3 nucleotides read TGTGCCAGCAGCATTAGCGGCTCCTACAATGAGCAGTTCTTC.

This sequence joins TRBV7-2 and TRBJ2-7; D unclear. CDR3 size: 11 residues. Per the germline V gene, CDR1 is SGHTA and CDR2 is FQGNSA. V was pared by 7 bases and J by 3 bases, with 7 bases between. Written as DNA, the CDR3 is TGTGCCAGCACCTCCTTCTACGAGCAGTACTTC. Translating it yields CASTSFYEQYF.

This clone was recorded only once. The rearrangement links TRBV29-1 to TRBJ1-1; 8 bases match TRBD1. V gave up 5 bases and J gave up 5 bases; unmatched junction bases: 7. Germline V gene sequence: CDR1 SQVTM, CDR2 ANQGSEA. The CDR3 consists of 13 residues. The CDR3 coding sequence is TGCAGCGTTCGAGACAGGGGATGGACTGAAGCTTTCTTT. Translating it yields CSVRDRGWTEAFF. The variable domain in full, with the rest retrieved from reference TRBV29-1 and TRBJ1-1, is SAVISQKPSRDICQRGTSLTIQCQVDSQVTMMFWYRQQPGQSLTLIATANQGSEATYESGFVIDKFPISRPNLTFSTLTVSNMSPEDSSIYLCSVRDRGWTEAFFGQGTRLTVV.

The chain carries TRBV7-8 and TRBJ2-7; TRBD1 matches 9 bases. Germline V gene sequence: CDR1 SGHVS, CDR2 FQNEAQ. Losses at the gene ends were 5 bases for V and 4 bases for J; bases not matched to a gene: 6. There are 14 residues in the CDR3. The CDR3 coding sequence is TGTGCCAGCAGCCAGGGACAGGGTCATTACGAGCAGTACTTC. Its protein product is CASSQGQGHYEQYF.

The chain has TRBV6-5 and TRBJ2-4; D not certain. The germline V gene encodes CDR1 MNHEY and CDR2 SVGAGI. The ends were cut back, 6 bases at V and 3 bases at J, with 3 bases in the middle. CDR3 length: 11 amino acids. The DNA for the CDR3 is TGTGCCAGCAGCGGCAAAAACATTCAGTACTTC. It yields the protein CASSGKNIQYF.

V gene TRBV18 combines with J gene TRBJ2-1; D might be TRBD2 (6 bases). Looked up from germline, CDR1 is KGHSH and CDR2 is LQKENI. CDR3 size: 16 residues. V gave up 2 bases and J gave up 10 bases, with 21 bases separating them. CDR3 DNA sequence: TGTGCCAGCTCACCATCGAGAAAGGAGGGAGGCGGCGAGCAGTTCTTC. Translated, it gives CASSPSRKEGGGEQFF.

This clone was seen only once. A junction boundary mismatches the germline segment, possibly from a read error. V and J are TRBV7-7 and TRBJ2-6, with D perhaps TRBD1 (6 bases). This CDR3 has 17 residues. Germline V lookup: CDR1 SSHAT, CDR2 FNYEAQ (reference sequence). CDR3 in amino acids: CASSSDSSYSRANVLTF. The CDR3 region has the DNA TGTGCCAGCAGCTCGGACAGTAGTTACTCTAGGGCCAACGTCCTGACTTTC.

This clone was counted once. The genes are TRBV5-6 and TRBJ1-6, with D possibly matching TRBD1 (6 bases). The CDR3 has 16 residues. The V and J ends lost 2 bases and 0 bases respectively, with 9 bases between them. Germline assignment: CDR1 SGHDT and CDR2 YYEEEE. The CDR3 bases are TGTGCCAGCAGCTTTAGGGGGAGCTCCTATAATTCACCCCTCCACTTT. This codes for CASSFRGSSYNSPLHF.